The rows below give T cell receptor beta chains drawn from one sample of a study of shared clonotypes between healthy human individuals. The protocol was immunoSEQ multiplex PCR, while the TCRdb copy is restricted to in-frame clones and leaves out a portion. The sample holds around 2,000,000 clones, about 95% seen once. Sequencing was performed on naive CD8+ T cells sorted from blood. These receptors were collected from a man aged 18 to 35 in good health. CDR3s include the opening cysteine and the closing phenylalanine or tryptophan. A D gene is named only where the DNA matches it firmly. Rows may omit the clone size; those that give it use once, few, many or a size class.

D gene	V gene	clone size	J gene	CDR3 protein	CDR3 DNA
-	TRBV7-6	-	TRBJ1-3	CASSETATSGNTIYF	TGTGCCAGCAGCGAGACAGCAACCTCTGGAAACACCATATATTTT
-	TRBV7-9	-	TRBJ2-2	CASSPLRGAGPNTGELFF	TGTGCCAGCAGCCCCCTAAGGGGAGCAGGTCCGAACACCGGGGAGCTGTTTTTT
TRBD1	TRBV9	-	TRBJ1-2	CASSVAGQGFGYGYTF	TGTGCCAGCAGCGTAGCGGGACAGGGGTTCGGCTATGGCTACACCTTC
-	TRBV4-3	-	TRBJ1-1	CASSQHQGENTEAFF	TGCGCCAGCAGCCAGCATCAGGGAGAGAACACTGAAGCTTTCTTT
TRBD2	TRBV6-5	once	TRBJ2-5	CASSSPLAGGQETQYF	TGTGCCAGCAGTTCCCCCCTAGCGGGGGGACAAGAGACCCAGTACTTC
-	TRBV27	once	TRBJ1-5	CASSLVGLGQPQHF	TGTGCCAGCAGTTTAGTAGGGTTAGGTCAGCCCCAGCATTTT
-	TRBV4-1	-	TRBJ2-1	CASSIKGGAQYNEQFF	TGCGCCAGCAGCATTAAGGGGGGGGCACAATACAATGAGCAGTTCTTC
TRBD1	TRBV6-5	-	TRBJ2-5	CASRNYRGETQYF	TGTGCCAGCAGGAACTACAGGGGGGAGACCCAGTACTTC
TRBD2	TRBV7-2	-	TRBJ2-3	CASSSHWEGSTDTQYF	TGTGCCAGCAGCTCCCACTGGGAGGGAAGCACAGATACGCAGTATTTT
-	TRBV4-1	-	TRBJ2-7	CASSQVVAVTYEQYF	TGCGCCAGCAGCCAAGTTGTAGCGGTCACCTACGAGCAGTACTTC
-	TRBV5-1	few	TRBJ1-2	CASSLRLSYGYTF	TGCGCCAGCAGCCTCCGGTTGTCATATGGCTACACCTTC
-	TRBV7-9	-	TRBJ1-1	CASSKNWGSLMNTEAFF	TGTGCCAGCAGCAAGAATTGGGGATCTCTTATGAACACTGAAGCTTTCTTT
-	TRBV6-1	-	TRBJ2-7	CASREGYEQYF	TGTGCCAGCCGCGAGGGTTACGAGCAGTACTTC
-	TRBV7-9	-	TRBJ1-1	CASSPPVGDTEAFF	TGTGCCAGCAGCCCGCCGGTCGGGGACACTGAAGCTTTCTTT
TRBD1	TRBV27	-	TRBJ2-7	CASSETGVPYEQYF	TGTGCCAGCAGTGAGACAGGGGTTCCCTACGAGCAGTACTTC
-	TRBV5-1	-	TRBJ1-2	CASSLFGGSYGYTF	TGCGCCAGCAGCTTGTTCGGGGGAAGCTATGGCTACACCTTC
-	TRBV14	-	TRBJ2-7	CASSQEPGGSYEQYF	TGTGCCAGCAGCCAAGAGCCCGGCGGCTCCTACGAGCAGTACTTC
-	TRBV6-1	-	TRBJ1-1	CASCTGQNTEAFF	TGTGCCAGCTGTACGGGACAAAACACTGAAGCTTTCTTT
-	TRBV6-6	-	TRBJ1-5	CASSHEGFTQPQHF	TGTGCCAGCAGCCACGAGGGGTTCACTCAACCCCAGCATTTT
-	TRBV30	-	TRBJ1-1	CAWAIQGGTEAFF	TGTGCCTGGGCGATACAGGGTGGCACTGAAGCTTTCTTT
-	TRBV11-2	-	TRBJ1-1	CASSLVLTRAPGAFF	TGTGCCAGCAGCTTAGTATTGACTCGAGCTCCCGGAGCTTTCTTT
TRBD2	TRBV27	-	TRBJ2-1	CASSLSSVPSGSQLLFF	TGTGCCAGCAGTTTATCCTCGGTCCCTAGCGGGAGCCAACTCCTGTTCTTC
-	TRBV27	-	TRBJ2-1	CASSPLVGGANEQFF	TGTGCCAGCAGCCCCCTCGTGGGGGGGGCTAATGAGCAGTTCTTC
-	TRBV18	-	TRBJ2-1	CASTSPEGYNEQFF	TGTGCCAGCACTAGCCCCGAGGGCTACAATGAGCAGTTCTTC
TRBD1	TRBV30	-	TRBJ2-7	CAWVRTGLGEQYF	TGTGCCTGGGTTAGGACAGGCCTGGGAGAGCAGTACTTC
-	TRBV2	-	TRBJ2-5	CASSELVQETQYF	TGTGCCAGCAGTGAGCTGGTACAAGAGACCCAGTACTTC
-	TRBV5-1	once	TRBJ1-5	CASSPEAGALGNQPQHF	TGCGCCAGCAGTCCGGAGGCTGGGGCTCTCGGCAATCAGCCCCAGCATTTT
-	TRBV4-1	-	TRBJ1-2	CASSQVVGPGYGYTF	TGCGCCAGCAGCCAAGTCGTGGGTCCGGGCTATGGCTACACCTTC
-	TRBV30	-	TRBJ2-1	CAWRAGPRSEQFF	TGTGCCTGGAGGGCGGGACCTCGGAGTGAGCAGTTCTTC
-	TRBV4-1	once	TRBJ2-7	CASSQESGSYEQYF	TGCGCCAGCAGCCAAGAGTCCGGTTCCTACGAGCAGTACTTC
TRBD1	TRBV9	-	TRBJ2-7	CASSVRTGGNEQYF	TGTGCCAGCAGCGTGCGGACAGGGGGCAACGAGCAGTACTTC
-	TRBV5-4	-	TRBJ1-2	CASSLTGFNYGYTF	TGTGCCAGCAGCTTGACAGGGTTTAACTATGGCTACACCTTC
TRBD1	TRBV7-9	-	TRBJ2-7	CASSLGDRESYEQYF	TGTGCCAGCAGCTTAGGTGACAGGGAGTCCTACGAGCAGTACTTC
-	TRBV9	-	TRBJ1-1	CASSGGTANMNTEAFF	TGTGCCAGCAGCGGCGGGACGGCCAATATGAACACTGAAGCTTTCTTT
-	TRBV2	-	TRBJ2-7	CASSEGPYEQYF	TGTGCCAGCAGTGAAGGACCCTACGAGCAGTACTTC
TRBD1	TRBV29-1	once	TRBJ2-2	CSARTGDDGTGELFF	TGCAGCGCTCGGACAGGGGATGATGGCACCGGGGAGCTGTTTTTT
-	TRBV7-9	-	TRBJ1-2	CASSFAPYGYTF	TGTGCCAGCAGCTTTGCTCCCTATGGCTACACCTTC
TRBD2	TRBV4-1	-	TRBJ2-7	CASSQEPSAGGWDEQYF	TGCGCCAGCAGCCAAGAGCCGAGCGCGGGGGGCTGGGACGAGCAGTACTTC
-	TRBV19	-	TRBJ1-5	CASSISTARNQPQHF	TGTGCCAGTAGTATTTCGACAGCGCGCAATCAGCCCCAGCATTTT
-	TRBV27	-	TRBJ1-5	CASSLRYSNQPQHF	TGTGCCAGCAGTTTGAGGTATAGCAATCAGCCCCAGCATTTT
TRBD1	TRBV2	-	TRBJ1-4	CASLIQGAGEKLFF	TGTGCCAGCTTAATTCAGGGGGCTGGAGAAAAACTGTTTTTT
-	TRBV7-9	-	TRBJ2-1	CASSLLDRRGNHNEQFF	TGTGCCAGCAGCTTATTAGATCGCAGGGGCAATCACAATGAGCAGTTCTTC
-	TRBV15	-	TRBJ2-7	CATSRGGEGLADEQYF	TGTGCCACCAGCAGAGGAGGCGAGGGGCTCGCGGACGAGCAGTACTTC
-	TRBV28	once	TRBJ1-1	CASSRPDTEAFF	TGTGCCAGCAGCCGGCCAGACACTGAAGCTTTCTTT
-	TRBV27	-	TRBJ1-2	CASSLIGTNYGYTF	TGTGCCAGCAGTTTAATCGGTACTAACTATGGCTACACCTTC
TRBD2	TRBV7-9	once	TRBJ2-7	CASSPSPGLKIYEQYF	TGTGCCAGCAGCCCAAGCCCGGGACTAAAGATCTACGAGCAGTACTTC
TRBD2	TRBV7-2	-	TRBJ2-5	CASSLNHGGAAETQYF	TGTGCCAGCAGCTTAAACCACGGGGGGGCCGCGGAGACCCAGTACTTC
-	TRBV27	-	TRBJ2-7	CASSLSADSASYEQYF	TGTGCCAGCAGTTTATCTGCGGACAGTGCCTCCTACGAGCAGTACTTC
-	TRBV5-6	-	TRBJ2-1	CASSFSNRGSYNEQFF	TGTGCCAGCAGCTTTAGTAATAGGGGCTCCTACAATGAGCAGTTCTTC
-	TRBV27	-	TRBJ2-1	CASVNPGNEQFF	TGTGCCAGCGTCAACCCGGGCAATGAGCAGTTCTTC
-	TRBV11-2	-	TRBJ2-5	CASSLGTGTVETQYF	TGTGCCAGCAGCTTAGGTACCGGGACGGTAGAGACCCAGTACTTC
-	TRBV5-4	once	TRBJ1-1	CASSLGSVSDTEAFF	TGTGCCAGCAGCTTGGGTTCAGTCTCCGACACTGAAGCTTTCTTT
-	TRBV13	once	TRBJ2-3	CASSRGGSPTDTQYF	TGTGCCAGCAGCCGAGGGGGGAGTCCCACAGATACGCAGTATTTT
-	TRBV2	-	TRBJ2-7	CATLTASNEQYF	TGTGCCACCTTGACCGCCTCCAACGAGCAGTACTTC
TRBD2	TRBV19	-	TRBJ2-2	CASSIVSGGVAGELFF	TGTGCCAGTAGTATAGTTTCGGGAGGGGTAGCCGGGGAGCTGTTTTTT
-	TRBV5-6	-	TRBJ2-7	CASSDGRGYEQYF	TGTGCCAGCAGCGACGGACGCGGCTACGAGCAGTACTTC
TRBD2	TRBV11-2	-	TRBJ2-1	CAIRAGGASYNEQFF	TGTGCCATTCGAGCCGGGGGGGCCTCCTACAATGAGCAGTTCTTC
TRBD2	TRBV6-5	-	TRBJ2-1	CASSPHSSGSNEQFF	TGTGCCAGCAGTCCCCATTCCAGCGGGAGCAATGAGCAGTTCTTC
TRBD2	TRBV27	-	TRBJ2-1	CASSSDETSVYNEQFF	TGTGCCAGCAGTTCGGACGAAACTAGCGTATACAATGAGCAGTTCTTC